The 24 T cell receptor beta chains given below trace back to one sample, sequenced in a study of blood T cell repertoires in COVID-19. Here immunoSEQ multiplex PCR was the method, and the copy in TCRdb shows in-frame clones only, minus some. This table holds about 280,000 clones, 89% found once. Sample: peripheral blood. The receptor source for this set is a woman aged 40 to 55 who had recovered from COVID-19.

The chain uses TRBV9 and TRBJ2-7; D is possibly TRBD2 (7 bases). Germline V gives CDR1 SGDLS, CDR2 YYNGEE. This CDR3 contains 17 residues. V was shortened by 0 bases and J by 4 bases, with 20 bases between the two germline ends. The CDR3 sequence is CASSVGGGRVKVYEQYF. CDR3 DNA: TGTGCCAGCAGCGTAGGGGGGGGCAGGGTTAAAGTGTACGAGCAGTACTTC.

The J gene is TRBJ1-3, the V gene TRBV5-1, with D perhaps matching TRBD1 (5 bases). The CDR3 is 14 amino acids. The germline V and J ends were trimmed by 3 bases and 3 bases, with 10 bases remaining between them. Germline values: CDR1 SGHRS, CDR2 YFSETQ. This chain's CDR3 is CASSSTGDGNTIYF. The CDR3, as DNA: TGCGCCAGCAGCTCCACAGGAGATGGAAACACCATATATTTT.

The CDR3 DNA is TGTGCCAGCAGCCCCGGGACTGCCAACACCATATATTTT. Encoded protein: CASSPGTANTIYF. The chain couples TRBV6-5 to TRBJ1-3; maybe TRBD1 (5 bases). Trimming removed 6 bases at V and 7 bases at J, with 13 bases between. The CDR3 spans 13 residues. Germline CDR1 and CDR2: MNHEY and SVGAGI.

V is TRBV7-3 and J is TRBJ2-2, with TRBD2 identical over 8 bases. The CDR3 extends over 16 amino acids. CDR1 and CDR2 from the germline V gene are SGHTA and FQGTGA. The V and J ends lost 4 bases and 3 bases, in that order; junction bases with no gene match: 7. CDR3 loop: CASSSTGGPHTGELFF. As DNA, the CDR3 is TGTGCCAGCAGCTCAACGGGAGGGCCGCACACCGGGGAGCTGTTTTTT.

The chain uses TRBV14 and TRBJ1-1, with 7 bases lining up with TRBD1. The germline V gene encodes CDR1 SGHDN and CDR2 FVKESK. The CDR3 sequence is 13 residues long. V was clipped by 4 bases and J by 4 bases; unmatched bases: 3. CDR3 nucleotides: TGTGCCAGCAGCCTCAGGGGGGCCACTGAAGCTTTCTTT. Translating it yields CASSLRGATEAFF.

The DNA for the CDR3 is TGTGCCACCAGCAGCCCGACGGGGGGCTACACCTTC. It specifies CATSSPTGGYTF. The rearrangement joins TRBV15 to TRBJ1-2; D is ambiguous. From germline, CDR1 is LNHNV and CDR2 YYDKDF (reference sequence). Trimming pared 3 bases from V and 8 bases from J, leaving 10 bases between. This CDR3 is built from 12 residues.

This chain uses TRBV7-2 with TRBJ2-3; D gene ambiguous. CDR1 and CDR2 (germline): SGHTA, FQGNSA. The CDR3 covers 11 residues. The V end was cut by 4 bases, the J end by 4 bases, with 3 bases between. The chain's CDR3 is CASSSADTQYF. In DNA form, the CDR3 reads TGTGCCAGCAGCTCAGCAGATACGCAGTATTTT.

This chain links TRBV29-1 with TRBJ1-2; the D gene is possibly TRBD1 (6 bases). V lost 7 bases and J 4 bases, leaving 13 bases between the germline ends. The CDR3 spans 12 residues. In germline, CDR1 is SQVTM, CDR2 ANQGSEA. The CDR3 protein is CSGGGGSYGYTF. In DNA, the CDR3 is TGCAGCGGTGGGGGGGGCAGCTATGGCTACACCTTC. Based on the CDR3 plus reference TRBV29-1 and TRBJ1-2, the full variable domain is SAVISQKPSRDICQRGTSLTIQCQVDSQVTMMFWYRQQPGQSLTLIATANQGSEATYESGFVIDKFPISRPNLTFSTLTVSNMSPEDSSIYLCSGGGGSYGYTFGSGTRLTVV.

The V and J genes are TRBV6-5 and TRBJ2-3, with a possible D match to TRBD1 (5 bases). The CDR3 has 13 residues. V lost 6 bases, J lost 3 bases, and 10 bases lay in between. The germline V gene encodes CDR1 MNHEY and CDR2 SVGAGI. The CDR3 DNA follows: TGTGCCAGCAGACAGGCTAGTACAGATACGCAGTATTTT. Amino acid sequence: CASRQASTDTQYF.

This chain connects TRBV27 to TRBJ2-5, with 7 positions matching TRBD1. The trim removed 2 bases at V and 2 bases at J, leaving 8 bases unmatched. This CDR3 comprises 16 residues. The germline V gene has CDR1 MNHEY and CDR2 SMNVEV (reference sequence). For the CDR3, the DNA is TGTGCCAGCAGTTTAGGGGCCGCCAGGGGGCAAGAGACCCAGTACTTC. This gives the protein CASSLGAARGQETQYF.

The chain couples TRBV5-6 to TRBJ2-1; TRBD2 matches at 7 bases. Losses at the gene ends were 4 bases for V and 6 bases for J; bases not matched to a gene: 16. Germline CDR1 is SGHDT and CDR2 is YYEEEE. This CDR3 is 17 amino acids long. In DNA form, the CDR3 reads TGTGCCAGCAGCAAGTCGATAGGACTAGGTCCGCTCAATGAGCAGTTCTTC. This encodes CASSKSIGLGPLNEQFF.

The chain couples TRBV11-3 to TRBJ2-5; 14 bases are shared with TRBD2. The J segment lost 5 bases and the V segment lost 5 bases, leaving 1 base of the junction unmatched. CDR3 size: 14 residues. Per the germline V gene, CDR1 is SGHNT and CDR2 is YENEEA. The CDR3 protein is CASSRTSGGETQYF. CDR3 nucleotide sequence: TGTGCCAGCAGCAGGACTAGCGGGGGGGAGACCCAGTACTTC. Full variable domain (remainder filled in from reference TRBV11-3 and TRBJ2-5): EAGVVQSPRYKIIEKKQPVAFWCNPISGHNTLYWYLQNLGQGPELLIRYENEEAVDDSQLPKDRFSAERLKGVDSTLKIQPAELGDSAVYLCASSRTSGGETQYFGPGTRLLVL.

This clone was counted a few times. The chain uses TRBV6-1 and TRBJ1-5; no definite D call. Trimming shortened V by 3 bases and J by 3 bases, and 9 bases separated the two germline ends. CDR3 size: 14 residues. The V gene's germline CDR1 is MNHNS and CDR2 SASEGT. The CDR3 nucleotides read TGTGCCAGCAGTGACATGGGCAACAATCAGCCCCAGCATTTT. Translating it yields CASSDMGNNQPQHF.

This chain links TRBV5-8 with TRBJ2-7, with TRBD2 matching 13 bases. J gave up 3 bases and V 4 bases, and 4 bases lay outside the gene matches. Germline CDR1 and CDR2: SGHTS and YDEGEE. The CDR3 covers 15 residues. This CDR3 is CASSHTSGRVYEQYF. CDR3 coding DNA: TGTGCCAGCAGCCATACTAGCGGGAGGGTCTACGAGCAGTACTTC.

Turning to this clone: The DNA is left out, because the CDR3 cannot be placed on it with certainty; the CDR3 is given as TCRdb lists it. The chain carries TRBV7-8 and TRBJ1-1. The CDR3 is 14 amino acids in total, end residues counted. Germline CDR1 SGHVS, CDR2 FQNEAQ. CDR3 sequence: CASSLVGGGNHPLF.

The chain employs TRBV7-9 and TRBJ2-5; a weak D match, TRBD2 (5 bases). V was trimmed by 0 bases and J by 1 base, leaving 18 bases between them. Germline assignment: CDR1 SEHNR and CDR2 FQNEAQ (reference sequence). The CDR3 is made up of 18 amino acids. CDR3 nucleotides: TGTGCCAGCAGCTTAGCGAGGGCAGGCCTAGGTCCCCAAGAGACCCAGTACTTC. This gives the protein CASSLARAGLGPQETQYF.

The CDR3 loop is CASSQQGLGTEAFF. The CDR3 coding sequence is TGTGCCAGCAGCCAGCAGGGGCTCGGCACTGAAGCTTTCTTT. The rearrangement joins TRBV14 to TRBJ1-1; a possible D gene is TRBD1 (6 bases). The V end was cut by 3 bases, the J end by 4 bases, with 12 bases between. The CDR3 is 14 amino acids. Germline V gene data show CDR1 as SGHDN and CDR2 as FVKESK.

The rearrangement links TRBV28 to TRBJ1-3, with 7 positions matching TRBD1. The CDR3 totals 15 residues. V lost 7 bases, J lost 3 bases, and 9 bases stayed unmatched. Germline V gene lookup returns CDR1 MDHEN and CDR2 SYDVKM. CDR3 sequence: CASKSQGGSGNTIYF. Written as DNA, the CDR3 is TGTGCCAGCAAGTCCCAAGGGGGCAGTGGAAACACCATATATTTT.

The chain combines TRBV19 with TRBJ2-7; D not resolved. The germline V gene has CDR1 LNHDA and CDR2 SQIVND (reference sequence). This CDR3 is 16 amino acids long. The V end was cut by 3 bases, the J end by 7 bases, with 22 bases between. The CDR3 DNA follows: TGTGCCAGTAGTATTGGGCACCACCCTTCCTTGGGTGAGCAGTACTTC. As protein: CASSIGHHPSLGEQYF.

V and J are TRBV5-1 and TRBJ2-5; 10 nucleotides line up with TRBD2. V lost 0 bases to trimming and J lost 2 bases; unmatched junction nucleotides: 10. Germline lookup yields CDR1 SGHRS and CDR2 YFSETQ. This CDR3 is built from 18 residues. The CDR3 loop reads CASSLASLAGVGQETQYF. Written as DNA, the CDR3 is TGCGCCAGCAGCTTGGCGTCCCTAGCGGGAGTCGGTCAAGAGACCCAGTACTTC.

V usage is TRBV7-3 and J usage is TRBJ1-1; no clear D. CDR3 size: 13 residues. Germline CDR1 is SGHTA and CDR2 is FQGTGA. Between the trimmed V and J ends, which lost 3 bases and 1 base, there was a span of 6 bases. CDR3 in amino acids: CASSLGTNTEAFF. CDR3 DNA: TGTGCCAGCAGCTTGGGCACGAACACTGAAGCTTTCTTT. Variable domain in full (rest from reference TRBV7-3 and TRBJ1-1): GAGVSQTPSNKVTEKGKYVELRCDPISGHTALYWYRQSLGQGPEFLIYFQGTGAADDSGLPNDRFFAVRPEGSVSTLKIQRTERGDSAVYLCASSLGTNTEAFFGQGTRLTVV.

This sequence joins TRBV7-9 and TRBJ1-1; the D gene is possibly TRBD1 (5 bases). CDR3 size: 15 residues. V was pared by 0 bases and J by 4 bases, with 12 bases between. The V gene's germline CDR1 is SEHNR and CDR2 FQNEAQ (reference sequence). As DNA, the CDR3 is TGTGCCAGCAGCTTAGCCTCGGGGGTTAGCACTGAAGCTTTCTTT. The encoded protein is CASSLASGVSTEAFF.

The gene calls are TRBV11-3 and TRBJ2-1; D unresolved. The CDR3 extends over 15 amino acids. CDR1 and CDR2 (germline): SGHNT, YENEEA. V gave up 0 bases and J gave up 3 bases, with 9 bases separating them. In DNA, the CDR3 is TGTGCCAGCAGCTTAGAAGACTCTAACTACAATGAGCAGTTCTTC. It specifies CASSLEDSNYNEQFF.

J is TRBJ2-5 and V is TRBV3-1 (or the pseudogene TRBV3-2); 8 bases agree with TRBD1. Germline CDR1 LGHDT, CDR2 YNNKEL (reference sequence). The CDR3 consists of 14 residues. Losses at the gene ends were 4 bases for V and 4 bases for J; bases not matched to a gene: 5. CDR3 amino acids: CASSRTGGGETQYF. Written as DNA, the CDR3 is TGTGCCAGCAGCCGCACAGGGGGAGGAGAGACCCAGTACTTC.